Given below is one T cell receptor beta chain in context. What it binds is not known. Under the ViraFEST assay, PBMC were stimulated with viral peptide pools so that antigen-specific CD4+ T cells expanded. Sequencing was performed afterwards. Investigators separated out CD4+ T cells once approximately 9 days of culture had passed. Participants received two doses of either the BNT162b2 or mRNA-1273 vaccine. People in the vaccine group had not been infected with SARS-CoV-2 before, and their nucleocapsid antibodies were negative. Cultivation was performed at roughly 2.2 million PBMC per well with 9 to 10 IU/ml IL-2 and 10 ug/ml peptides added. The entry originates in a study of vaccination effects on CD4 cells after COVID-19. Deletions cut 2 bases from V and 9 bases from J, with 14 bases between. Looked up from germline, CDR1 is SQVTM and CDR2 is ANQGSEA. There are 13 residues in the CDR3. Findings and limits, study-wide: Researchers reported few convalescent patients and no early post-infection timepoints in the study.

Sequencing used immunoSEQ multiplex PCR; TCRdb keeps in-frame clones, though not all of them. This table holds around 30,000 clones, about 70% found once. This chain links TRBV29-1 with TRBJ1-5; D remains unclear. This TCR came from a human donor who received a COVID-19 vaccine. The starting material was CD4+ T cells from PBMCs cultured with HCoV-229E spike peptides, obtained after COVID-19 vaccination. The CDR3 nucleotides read TGCAGCGTTGAATATACGGTCTTGGGGCCCCAGCATTTT. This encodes CSVEYTVLGPQHF.